This TCR beta chain derives from a study of cytomegalovirus exposure and HLA in healthy donors. Germline CDR1 is SGHDT and CDR2 is YYEEEE. The ends lost 4 bases at V and 5 bases at J; junction bases unmatched: 5. CDR3 length: 15 residues. The PCR used 60 Vbeta and 13 Jbeta primers. Assay used: immunoSEQ multiplex PCR; TCRdb lists only in-frame clones, some missing. The sample lists about 110,000 clones, 60% to 85% occurring once. Study observations and caveats: Productive rates of about 90% or about 30% were seen for most TCR beta V segments in an earlier analysis.

Notes on this clone: Its target is not known.

The receptor comes from a female donor in good health and CMV-seropositive. The V call is TRBV5-6, the J call TRBJ2-2; 10 nucleotides match TRBD2. The sequencing input was PBMCs. CDR3 loop: CASSPLAGETGELFF. CDR3 coding DNA: TGTGCCAGCAGCCCTCTAGCGGGAGAGACCGGGGAGCTGTTTTTT.